These T cell receptor beta chains were read from a single sample in a study of regulatory T cells in long-lasting Graves disease. TCRdb reprocessed the multiplex PCR reads via MiXCR and lists one record per CDR3 protein. The sample has 400,000 to 500,000 distinct CDR3 sequences; under 25% are singletons. Here the sequenced sample was peripheral blood mononuclear cells (PBMCs), taken when the disease was refractory, from a patient treated with antithyroid drugs. The receptors stem from a female donor with Graves disease. Each CDR3 is given with its conserved first and last residue. Fields, in order: V gene, D gene, clone size, J gene, CDR3 DNA, CDR3 protein. D genes are given only for firm matches. Clone size is shown for a subset of rows, as once, few, many or a class of expanded clone.

TRBV2,NA,many,TRBJ1-1,TGTGCCAGCAGTGATGACCTGAACACTGAAGCTTTCTTT,CASSDDLNTEAFF
TRBV30,TRBD1,few,TRBJ1-4,TGTGCCTGGAGCACAGGGGGCCATATCTCAACTAATGAAAAACTGTTTTTT,CAWSTGGHISTNEKLFF
TRBV20-1,NA,NA,TRBJ2-2,TGCAGTGCTAGTTTTCGGCTCTCCGGGGAGCTGTTTTTT,CSASFRLSGELFF
TRBV5-1,NA,NA,TRBJ2-5,TGCGCCAGCGCCAAAGTCCCGGACAGGGGATTAGCGGGAGCTTTGGGGGAGACCCAGTACTTC,CASAKVPDRGLAGALGETQYF
TRBV10-3,NA,NA,TRBJ2-7,TGTGCCATCAGTGACGCCGGGGACGAGCAGTACTTC,CAISDAGDEQYF
TRBV13,TRBD2,NA,TRBJ2-2,TGTGCCAGCAGCCTCTCCACCGGGGGGGGCCTAGCGGGGTCCAGCGGGGAGCTGTTTTTT,CASSLSTGGGLAGSSGELFF
TRBV5-1,TRBD2,NA,TRBJ2-7,TGCGCCAGCCGGTATGCTAGCGGGATGGACCAGAAAGAGCAGTACTTC,CASRYASGMDQKEQYF
TRBV12-3/TRBV12-4,TRBD1,few,TRBJ2-5,TGTGCCAGCAGTCTGACAGGGGCGTACGAGACCCAGTACTTC,CASSLTGAYETQYF
TRBV5-6,NA,few,TRBJ2-2,TGTGCCAGCAGCTTGGAACGAGGGACCGGGGAGCTGTTTTTT,CASSLERGTGELFF
TRBV27,TRBD1,many,TRBJ1-1,TGTGCCAGCAGCACCGGGACAGGGATCGTCCGGACTGAAGCTTTCTTT,CASSTGTGIVRTEAFF
TRBV7-9,TRBD1,many,TRBJ2-5,TGTGCCAGCAGTGGCGACAGGGTCCAAGAGACCCAGTACTTC,CASSGDRVQETQYF
TRBV12-3/TRBV12-4,NA,many,TRBJ2-7,TGTGCCAGCAGTTTCAGGAAGAACTCCTACGAGCAGTACTTC,CASSFRKNSYEQYF
TRBV10-3,NA,many,TRBJ1-2,TGTGCCATCAGTGAGTCGCGGGAGGTCCCTCTCTATGGCTACACCTTC,CAISESREVPLYGYTF
TRBV20-1,TRBD2,NA,TRBJ2-7,TGCAGTGCTAGTGACAGACTAGCGGGAGGGTCTAGGGCCTACGAGCAGTACTTC,CSASDRLAGGSRAYEQYF